This T cell receptor (beta chain) was captured in a study of molecular identifiers for immune sequencing clone quantification. Across the whole study: RNA from approximately 20,000 or 100,000 naive CD8 cells was split five ways in replicates, with four sequenced.

This clonotype has at least ten counts. What it recognizes is unknown. Bulk TCR libraries used previously described methods and listed TCR primers. TCRdb reprocessed the PCR reads via MiXCR and lists one record per CDR3 protein. The table has over 8,000 distinct CDR3 sequences, approximately 20% seen once. General study findings and limits: Single-cell amounts of spiked Jurkat TCR RNA were reportedly detectable among 950,000 to 1,000,000 naive cells.

Germline CDR1 MNHEY, CDR2 SVGEGT. The V gene lost 2 bases and the J gene lost 0 bases, with 13 bases spanning the gap. This CDR3 contains 16 residues. The sequencing input was naive CD8+ T cells from blood, with Jurkat cell RNA spiked in. Subset specified: FACS-sorted CD8+CD4-CCR7+CD45RA+ naive T cells. This sequence was found in a human donor in good health. Some libraries in this study had Jurkat cell RNA spiked in. V is TRBV6-2 or TRBV6-3 and J is TRBJ2-5; the D gene is possibly TRBD2 (6 bases). In DNA form, the CDR3 reads TGTGCCAGCAGTTACGTGTTAGCGGAAGACCAAGAGACCCAGTACTTC. As protein: CASSYVLAEDQETQYF.